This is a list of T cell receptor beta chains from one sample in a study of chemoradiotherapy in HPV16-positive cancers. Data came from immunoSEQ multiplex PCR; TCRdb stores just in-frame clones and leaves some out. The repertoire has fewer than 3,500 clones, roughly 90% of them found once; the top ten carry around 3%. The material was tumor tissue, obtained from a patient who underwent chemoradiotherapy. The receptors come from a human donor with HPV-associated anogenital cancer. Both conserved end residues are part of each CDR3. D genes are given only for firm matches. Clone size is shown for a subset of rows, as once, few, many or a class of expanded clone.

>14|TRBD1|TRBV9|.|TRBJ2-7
TGTGCCAGCACCCCAGGGGGCAGCTCCTACGAGCAGTACTTC
CASTPGGSSYEQYF
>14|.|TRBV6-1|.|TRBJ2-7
TGTGCCAGCGGGGGAGGCCTCCTCTCCTACGAGCAGTACTTC
CASGGGLLSYEQYF
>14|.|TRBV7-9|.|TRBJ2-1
TGTGCCAGCAGCTTAAGCGGGCCTAGGGATGAGCAGTTCTTC
CASSLSGPRDEQFF
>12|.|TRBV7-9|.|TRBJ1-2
TGTGCCAGCAGCTTAGCGAGGGCTGGCTACACCTTC
CASSLARAGYTF
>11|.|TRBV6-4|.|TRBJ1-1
TGTGCCAGCAGCGAGGACAGTGAAGCTTTCTTT
CASSEDSEAFF
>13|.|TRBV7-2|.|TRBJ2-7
TGTGCCAGCAGGCGGGACGGCCGCTACGAGCAGTACTTC
CASRRDGRYEQYF
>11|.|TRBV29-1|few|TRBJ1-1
TGCAGCGGACTGGTGAACACTGAAGCTTTCTTT
CSGLVNTEAFF
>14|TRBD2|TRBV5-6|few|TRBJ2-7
TGTGCCAGCAGCTTGGAAGCGGCGGGGGACGAGCAGTACTTC
CASSLEAAGDEQYF
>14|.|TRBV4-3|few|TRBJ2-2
TGCGCCAGCAGCCAAGAACGGAACACCGGGGAGCTGTTTTTT
CASSQERNTGELFF
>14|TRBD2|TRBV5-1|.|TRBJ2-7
TGCGCCAGCAGCTTGGCCGGGGGGTTCTACGAGCAGTACTTC
CASSLAGGFYEQYF
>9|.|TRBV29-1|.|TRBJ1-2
TGCAGCGTCAGTCCCTGGTGGGAGTTC
CSVSPWWEF
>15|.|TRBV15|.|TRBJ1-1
TGTGCCACCAGCCTGAACTTTACCACATACACTGAAGCTTTCTTT
CATSLNFTTYTEAFF
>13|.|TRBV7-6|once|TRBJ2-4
TGTGCCAGCAGCTATCCCCCTAGGAACATTCAGTACTTC
CASSYPPRNIQYF
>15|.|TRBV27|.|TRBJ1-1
TGTGCCAGCGTTCTTTCGGCAGTTGGGTACACTGAAGCTTTCTTT
CASVLSAVGYTEAFF
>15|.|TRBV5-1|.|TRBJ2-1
TGCGCCAGCAGCTCCTCCGGGGACCCGGTCAATGGGCAGTTCTTC
CASSSSGDPVNGQFF
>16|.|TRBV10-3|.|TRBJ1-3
TGTGCCATCAGTGAATCGTTGTTGGAGTCTGGAAACACCATATATTTT
CAISESLLESGNTIYF
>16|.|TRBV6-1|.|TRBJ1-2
TGTGCCAGCAGTGTCTTCGCGGGGGTAACTAACTATGGCTACACCTTC
CASSVFAGVTNYGYTF
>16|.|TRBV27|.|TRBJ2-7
TGTGCCAGCAGCATCGGAGGGGGACTCCTTGGCTACGAGCAGTACTTC
CASSIGGGLLGYEQYF
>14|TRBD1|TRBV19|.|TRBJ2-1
TGTGCCAGTAGGGGGACAGGCGACTACAATGAGCAGTTCTTC
CASRGTGDYNEQFF
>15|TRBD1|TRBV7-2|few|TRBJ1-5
TGTGCCAGCAGCTTGCTACAGGGGGCGCATCAGCCCCAGCATTTT
CASSLLQGAHQPQHF
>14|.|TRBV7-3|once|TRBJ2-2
TGTGCCAGCAGACCCGCGTCCGGCACCGGGGAGCTGTTTTTT
CASRPASGTGELFF
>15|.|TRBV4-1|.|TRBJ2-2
TGCGCCAGCAGCCAAGAATATCAGGGAACCGGGGAGCTGTTTTTT
CASSQEYQGTGELFF
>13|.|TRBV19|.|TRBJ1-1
TGTGCCAGTAGTATGACGAGAGTGACTGAAGCTTTCTTT
CASSMTRVTEAFF
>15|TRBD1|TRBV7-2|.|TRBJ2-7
TGTGCCAGCAGCTTCCTTGGACAGGGGGCATACGAGCAGTACTTC
CASSFLGQGAYEQYF
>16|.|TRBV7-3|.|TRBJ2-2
TGTGCCAGCAGCTTAAACATGGGAGCGAACACCGGGGAGCTGTTTTTT
CASSLNMGANTGELFF
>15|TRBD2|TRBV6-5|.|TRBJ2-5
TGTGCCAGCAGTGGGACTAGCGCTTCCGGAGAGACCCAGTACTTC
CASSGTSASGETQYF
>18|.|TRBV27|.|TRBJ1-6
TGTGCCAGCAGTTCTAAGTCCCTCGGAGGTAAATTGAATTCACCCCTCCACTTT
CASSSKSLGGKLNSPLHF
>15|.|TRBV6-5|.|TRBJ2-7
TGTGCCAGCAGTTACTCCCGCGGGATCGGCTACGAGCAGTACTTC
CASSYSRGIGYEQYF
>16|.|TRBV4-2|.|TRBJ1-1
TGTGCCAGCAGCCCCCTTCGCCAGGGCCCTGGCTCTGAAGCTTTCTTT
CASSPLRQGPGSEAFF
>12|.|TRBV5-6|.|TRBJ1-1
TGTGCCAGCAGCTTGGTACAGGCTGAAGCTTTCTTT
CASSLVQAEAFF
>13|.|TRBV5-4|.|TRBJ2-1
TGTGCCAGCAGCCCGGAACCCGAAAGGGAGCAGTTCTTC
CASSPEPEREQFF
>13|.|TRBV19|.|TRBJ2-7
TGTGCCAGTAGTATAGATCTCGAGTCACGGCAGTACTTC
CASSIDLESRQYF
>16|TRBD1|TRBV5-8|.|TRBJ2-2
TGTGCCAGCAGCAGGACAGGGGACCGTGGCACCGGGGAGCTGTTTTTT
CASSRTGDRGTGELFF
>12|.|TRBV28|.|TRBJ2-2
TGTGCCAGCAGTTTCCCGACGGGGGAGCTGTTTTTT
CASSFPTGELFF
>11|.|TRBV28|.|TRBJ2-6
TGTGCCAGCAGTTTAACCAACGTCCTGACTTTC
CASSLTNVLTF
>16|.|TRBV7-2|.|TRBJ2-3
TGTGCCAGCAGCTTACTCAAGGATTTATCCGCGAATACGCAGTATTTT
CASSLLKDLSANTQYF
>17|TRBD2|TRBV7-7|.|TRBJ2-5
TGTGCCAGCAGCTTCGGGACTAGCGGGCCCCGCGGAGAGACCCAGTACTTC
CASSFGTSGPRGETQYF
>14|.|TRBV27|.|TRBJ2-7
TGTGCCAGCAGTGTTTACGGACAAAACTACGAGCAGTACTTC
CASSVYGQNYEQYF
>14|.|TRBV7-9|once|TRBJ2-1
TGTGCCAGCAGCTTGGGGAACGTCAACAATGAGCAGTTCTTC
CASSLGNVNNEQFF
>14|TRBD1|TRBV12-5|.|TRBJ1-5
TGTGCTAGTGTCCTCGGACAGGAACATCAGCCCCAGCATTTT
CASVLGQEHQPQHF
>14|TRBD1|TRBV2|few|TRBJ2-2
TGTGCCAGCAGTTGGACAGGGAACACCGGGGAGCTGTTTTTT
CASSWTGNTGELFF
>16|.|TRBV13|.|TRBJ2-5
TGTGCCAGCAGCACCAGGCAGTTGGGCACCCAAGAGACCCAGTACTTC
CASSTRQLGTQETQYF
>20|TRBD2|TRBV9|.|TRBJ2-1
TGTGCCAGCAGCGTAAGCGCACTAGCGGGAGAAGTGTTGTGGTGGAATGAGCAGTTCTTC
CASSVSALAGEVLWWNEQFF
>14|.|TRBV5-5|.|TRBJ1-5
TGTGCCAGCAGCTTCGGGAGTAGCAATCAGCCCCAGCATTTT
CASSFGSSNQPQHF
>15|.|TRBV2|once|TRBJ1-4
TGTGCCAGCAGTGACCGTGGTACGGGGAATGAAAAACTGTTTTTT
CASSDRGTGNEKLFF
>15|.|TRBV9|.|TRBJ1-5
TGTGCCAGCAGCGCAGACGGGGGGGGCGGTCAGCCCCAGCATTTT
CASSADGGGGQPQHF
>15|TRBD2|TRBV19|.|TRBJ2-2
TGTGCCAGTAGGCCGGGCGGGAGGGACACCGGGGAGCTGTTTTTT
CASRPGGRDTGELFF
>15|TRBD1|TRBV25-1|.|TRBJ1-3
TGTGCCAGCAGTGACCTCGGGACAGGAGGAAACACCATATATTTT
CASSDLGTGGNTIYF
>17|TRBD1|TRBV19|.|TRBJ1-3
TGTGCCAGTAGTAACCGGGACAGCGCTCTCTCTGGAAACACCATATATTTT
CASSNRDSALSGNTIYF